One T cell receptor beta chain is described in this entry. V gave up 5 bases and J gave up 5 bases; unmatched junction bases: 2. The CDR3 sequence is 14 residues long. The germline V gene encodes CDR1 LGHDT and CDR2 YNNKEL (reference sequence). The data are from a study of blood T cell repertoires in COVID-19. Original processing notes: From reference gene primer amplification, estimates of nucleated cell counts were derived. This table comes from immunoSEQ multiplex PCR, and its TCRdb copy is limited to in-frame clones, with some not included. The D gene and trimming were derived from the DNA, and the V and J assignments and clone size from that table. Here the sample spans 200,000 to 300,000 clones, under 85% being singletons.

The chain couples TRBV3-1 (or the pseudogene TRBV3-2) to TRBJ1-6; 8 nucleotides align to TRBD1. Source material: peripheral blood. The receptor comes from a human donor in a cohort sampled during active COVID-19. The CDR3: CASSKGQDNSPLHF. The CDR3 DNA is TGTGCCAGCAGCAAGGGACAGGATAATTCACCCCTCCACTTT.